These T cell receptor beta chains were read from a single sample in a study of neurological immune-mediated disorders. MiXCR, run by TCRdb on the 5' RACE reads, gives a single entry per CDR3 protein. This table has 60,000 to 80,000 distinct CDR3 sequences, roughly 4.8% appearing once. Material for sequencing was PBMCs. These receptors came from a woman between 50 and 59 years old with multiple sclerosis. Each CDR3 is given with its conserved first and last residue. The D gene is left open where the match is weak. Part of the rows lack a size; the others show once, few, many or a class for expanded clones.

D gene	V gene	CDR3 length	J gene	clone size	CDR3 protein	CDR3 DNA
-	TRBV27	13	TRBJ2-2	many	CASSLANTGELFF	TGTGCCAGCAGTTTAGCGAACACCGGGGAGCTGTTTTTT
-	TRBV28	13	TRBJ1-1	many	CASRTPSSLEAFF	TGTGCCAGCAGGACACCCTCGTCACTTGAAGCTTTCTTT
-	TRBV20-1	16	TRBJ1-2	many	CSAREPPGKGFHGYTF	TGCAGTGCTAGAGAACCCCCTGGAAAGGGATTCCATGGCTACACCTTC
TRBD1	TRBV27	14	TRBJ1-1	many	CASSWTGGLTEAFF	TGTGCCAGCAGTTGGACAGGGGGCTTGACTGAAGCTTTCTTT
-	TRBV14	13	TRBJ2-5	many	CASSQFLQETQYF	TGTGCCAGCAGCCAATTTTTACAAGAGACCCAGTACTTC
-	TRBV6-2/TRBV6-3	15	TRBJ2-2	-	CASSPLRGNTGELFF	TGTGCCAGCAGCCCGCTGCGGGGAAACACCGGGGAGCTGTTTTTT
-	TRBV27	12	TRBJ1-2	few	CASTWGDYGYTF	TGTGCCAGCACCTGGGGGGACTATGGCTACACCTTC
-	TRBV2	13	TRBJ1-4	many	CASHRGADEKLFF	TGTGCCAGCCATCGGGGGGCGGATGAAAAACTGTTTTTT
-	TRBV19	16	TRBJ1-5	many	CASSPRGGGSNQPQHF	TGTGCCAGTAGTCCAAGGGGGGGCGGAAGCAATCAGCCCCAGCATTTT
-	TRBV12-3/TRBV12-4	13	TRBJ1-2	many	CASSSLDSYGYTF	TGTGCCAGCAGTTCCTTGGACAGTTATGGCTACACCTTC
-	TRBV6-6	14	TRBJ1-2	many	CASSYREANYGYTF	TGTGCCAGCAGTTATCGAGAAGCTAACTATGGCTACACCTTC
TRBD1	TRBV29-1	14	TRBJ2-3	many	CSATGTGGGDTQYF	TGCAGCGCCACCGGGACAGGGGGTGGAGATACGCAGTATTTT
-	TRBV6-4	14	TRBJ2-3	many	CASSDSDSTDTQYF	TGTGCCAGCAGTGACTCGGACAGCACAGATACGCAGTATTTT
-	TRBV7-8	17	TRBJ2-3	many	CASGRQAGAFSTDTQYF	TGTGCCAGCGGCCGACAGGCTGGGGCTTTTAGCACAGATACGCAGTATTTT
TRBD2	TRBV20-1	17	TRBJ2-4	many	CSAGRDTSGRPKNIQYF	TGCAGTGCCGGGAGAGATACTAGCGGGAGACCCAAAAACATTCAGTACTTC
-	TRBV5-1	13	TRBJ2-5	many	CASARVGQETQYF	TGCGCCAGCGCGAGGGTAGGCCAAGAGACCCAGTACTTC
TRBD1	TRBV5-1	18	TRBJ2-2	-	CASSLASVGQVGTGELFF	TGCGCCAGCAGCTTGGCCTCTGTAGGACAGGTTGGCACCGGGGAGCTGTTTTTT
-	TRBV28	12	TRBJ2-1	many	CASSLWDNEQFF	TGTGCCAGCAGTTTGTGGGACAATGAGCAGTTCTTC
TRBD2	TRBV20-1	16	TRBJ2-3	many	CSADRTSGGGTDTQYF	TGCAGTGCTGACCGGACTAGCGGGGGCGGGACAGATACGCAGTATTTT
-	TRBV10-3	15	TRBJ2-2	many	CAIRKVTGDTGELFF	TGTGCCATCAGAAAAGTTACGGGGGACACCGGGGAGCTGTTTTTT
TRBD2	TRBV7-2	16	TRBJ2-7	-	CASSLALTAGSYERYF	TGTGCCAGCAGCTTAGCGTTGACAGCGGGGTCCTACGAGCGGTACTTC
-	TRBV5-1	15	TRBJ1-6	-	CASSPVVSTGSPLHF	TGCGCCAGCAGCCCGGTTGTCTCTACTGGATCACCCCTCCACTTT
-	TRBV7-9	13	TRBJ2-7	many	CASSPFSGIEQYF	TGTGCCAGCAGCCCATTCTCAGGGATCGAGCAGTACTTC
-	TRBV7-8	15	TRBJ1-5	many	CASSLGSFSNQPQHF	TGTGCCAGCAGCTTAGGATCCTTTAGCAATCAGCCCCAGCATTTT
TRBD1	TRBV29-1	14	TRBJ1-1	many	CSVDDRDGYTEAFF	TGCAGCGTTGACGACAGGGACGGGTACACTGAAGCTTTCTTT
TRBD2	TRBV20-1	15	TRBJ2-1	many	CSASNPSGGAGEQFF	TGCAGTGCTAGTAACCCTAGCGGGGGGGCGGGTGAGCAGTTCTTC
TRBD2	TRBV7-2	19	TRBJ2-5	few	CASRGESRGGYWRRETQYF	TGTGCCAGCAGGGGGGAAAGTCGCGGGGGGTATTGGAGACGGGAGACCCAGTACTTC
-	TRBV5-1	15	TRBJ2-3	-	CASSLADAGSDTQYF	TGCGCCAGCAGCTTGGCCGACGCGGGGTCAGATACGCAGTATTTT
-	TRBV7-9	15	TRBJ1-2	many	CASTSMVGRPDGYTF	TGTGCCAGCACATCCATGGTAGGGCGCCCGGATGGCTACACCTTC
TRBD2	TRBV5-1	18	TRBJ2-1	many	CASSLALRLAAGGDEQFF	TGCGCCAGCAGCTTGGCCCTAAGACTAGCGGCCGGGGGCGATGAGCAGTTCTTC
-	TRBV4-3	17	TRBJ1-4	few	CASSQSKDSNLNEKLFF	TGCGCCAGCAGCCAAAGCAAGGACAGTAACCTTAATGAAAAACTGTTTTTT
TRBD2	TRBV5-6	16	TRBJ2-1	many	CASSSSLAGGLNEQFF	TGTGCCAGCAGCTCCTCGCTAGCGGGGGGGCTGAATGAGCAGTTCTTC
-	TRBV25-1	13	TRBJ2-3	many	CASNDRGTDTQYF	TGTGCCAGCAATGATCGGGGTACAGATACGCAGTATTTT
-	TRBV4-3	15	TRBJ1-2	many	CASSQQGREGYGYTF	TGCGCCAGCAGCCAACAGGGGCGAGAAGGCTATGGCTACACCTTC
-	TRBV6-5	15	TRBJ2-3	many	CASRPLYRATDTQYF	TGTGCCAGCAGACCTCTATACCGGGCCACAGATACGCAGTATTTT
-	TRBV5-1	12	TRBJ2-7	many	CASGVGSYEQYF	TGCGCCAGTGGGGTGGGGTCCTACGAGCAGTACTTC
-	TRBV5-1	13	TRBJ1-1	many	CASSLGGHDRAFF	TGCGCCAGCAGCCTGGGGGGGCATGATAGGGCTTTCTTT
TRBD2	TRBV7-2	15	TRBJ2-5	few	CASSFSGTGGETQYF	TGTGCCAGCAGCTTTTCCGGGACGGGGGGGGAGACCCAGTACTTC
-	TRBV20-1	14	TRBJ1-6	many	CSARDFGDGSPLHF	TGCAGTGCTAGAGATTTTGGGGACGGGTCACCCCTCCACTTT
-	TRBV6-6	14	TRBJ1-2	many	CASSKQQENYGYTF	TGTGCCAGCAGTAAGCAACAGGAGAACTATGGCTACACCTTC
-	TRBV6-4	13	TRBJ2-2	many	CASSTGSTGELFF	TGTGCCAGCAGTACGGGGAGCACCGGGGAGCTGTTTTTT
TRBD2	TRBV12-3/TRBV12-4	16	TRBJ2-5	many	CASTDERGTSWETQYF	TGTGCCAGCACCGACGAAAGGGGGACTAGCTGGGAGACCCAGTACTTC
TRBD1	TRBV4-1	16	TRBJ1-5	many	CASSSRLGQGNQPQNF	TGCGCCAGCAGCTCAAGGTTGGGACAGGGAAATCAGCCCCAGAATTTT
TRBD1	TRBV6-5	14	TRBJ2-1	many	CASSRQGSYNEQFF	TGTGCCAGCAGTCGACAGGGGTCCTACAATGAGCAGTTCTTC
-	TRBV5-1	14	TRBJ1-4	-	CASARLSTNEKLFF	TGCGCCAGCGCCCGCCTATCAACTAATGAAAAACTGTTTTTT
-	TRBV5-1	14	TRBJ2-3	many	CASSLTTSTDTQYF	TGCGCCAGCAGCTTGACGACGAGCACAGATACGCAGTATTTT
-	TRBV18	14	TRBJ2-1	-	CASSPSRGNEEQFF	TGTGCCAGCTCACCGTCACGGGGAAATGAAGAGCAGTTCTTC
-	TRBV5-6	17	TRBJ2-4	many	CASSFFENPKAKNIQYF	TGTGCCAGCAGCTTCTTTGAGAACCCCAAAGCCAAAAACATTCAGTACTTC
TRBD1	TRBV11-2	14	TRBJ2-1	many	CASSLDRVYNEQFF	TGTGCCAGCAGCCTGGACAGGGTCTACAATGAGCAGTTCTTC
TRBD2	TRBV20-1	13	TRBJ2-1	many	CSASGTSGEEQFF	TGCAGTGCTAGCGGGACTAGCGGGGAAGAGCAGTTCTTC
TRBD1	TRBV29-1	14	TRBJ2-5	many	CSVEVTGGAETQYF	TGCAGCGTCGAGGTGACAGGGGGCGCAGAGACCCAGTACTTC
-	TRBV7-2	16	TRBJ2-6	few	CASSPPGASGANVLTF	TGTGCCAGCAGCCCCCCTGGGGCTTCTGGGGCCAACGTCCTGACTTTC
-	TRBV7-2	15	TRBJ2-5	many	CASSLVRGPQETQYF	TGTGCCAGCAGCTTAGTTCGGGGCCCCCAAGAGACCCAGTACTTC
-	TRBV7-2	15	TRBJ2-1	many	CASSLEGSSYNEQFF	TGCGCCAGCAGCTTGGAGGGGAGCTCCTACAATGAGCAGTTCTTC